The source of this TCR beta chain is a study of vaccination effects on CD4 cells after COVID-19. Between the trimmed V and J ends, which lost 0 bases and 0 bases, there was a span of 10 bases. CDR3 length: 17 residues. Per the germline V gene, CDR1 is SGHNT and CDR2 is YYREEE (reference sequence). Generated by immunoSEQ multiplex PCR, the TCRdb table keeps only in-frame clones and is missing some. The data contain 55,000 to 90,000 clones, around 72% of them singletons. With respect to this clone: As yet, its antigen is unknown.

Before any sequencing was done, the ViraFEST assay used viral peptide pools to expand antigen-specific CD4+ T cells. The culture ran for 10 to 11 days, and then CD4+ T cells were isolated. Infection with SARS-CoV-2 occurred in the person between March and December 2020, and PCR confirmed it. Cultures used roughly 1.8 million PBMC per well, roughly 9.8 IU/ml IL-2 and around 9.8 ug/ml peptides. Each culture had half its medium swapped for IL-2 medium on days 3 and 7. This chain uses TRBV5-4 with TRBJ1-6; TRBD1 might be the D (6 bases). The receptor's source is a human donor who had a prior SARS-CoV-2 infection. Source: CD4+ T cells from PBMCs cultured with HIV peptides, taken before COVID-19 vaccination. Subset noted: HIV-1 Nef peptide pool negative control/reference culture. CDR3 loop: CASSLAGASSYNSPLHF. CDR3 coding DNA: TGTGCCAGCAGCTTGGCAGGGGCGAGCTCCTATAATTCACCCCTCCACTTT.